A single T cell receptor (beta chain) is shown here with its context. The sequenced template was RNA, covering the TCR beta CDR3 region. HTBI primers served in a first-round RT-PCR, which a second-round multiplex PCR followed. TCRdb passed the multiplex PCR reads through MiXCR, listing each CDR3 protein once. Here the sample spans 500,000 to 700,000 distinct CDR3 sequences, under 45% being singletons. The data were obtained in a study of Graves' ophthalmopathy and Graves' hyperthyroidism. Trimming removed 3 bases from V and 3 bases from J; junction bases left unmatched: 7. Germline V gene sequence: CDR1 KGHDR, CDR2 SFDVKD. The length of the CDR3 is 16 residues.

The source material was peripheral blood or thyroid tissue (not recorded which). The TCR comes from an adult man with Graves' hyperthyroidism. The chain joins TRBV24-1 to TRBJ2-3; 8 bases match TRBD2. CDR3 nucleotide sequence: TGTGCCACCAGTGATAGGCGGGGGGTTTCGACAGATACGCAGTATTTT. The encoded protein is CATSDRRGVSTDTQYF.